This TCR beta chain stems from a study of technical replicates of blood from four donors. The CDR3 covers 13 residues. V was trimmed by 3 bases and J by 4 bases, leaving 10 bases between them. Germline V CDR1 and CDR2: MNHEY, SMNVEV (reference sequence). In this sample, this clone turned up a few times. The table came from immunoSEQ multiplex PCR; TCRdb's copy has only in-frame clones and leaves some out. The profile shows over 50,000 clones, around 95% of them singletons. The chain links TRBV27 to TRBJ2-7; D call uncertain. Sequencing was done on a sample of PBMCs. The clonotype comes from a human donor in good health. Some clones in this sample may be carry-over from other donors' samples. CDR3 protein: CASSFGPRYEQYF. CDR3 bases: TGTGCCAGCAGTTTTGGGCCCCGGTACGAGCAGTACTTC.